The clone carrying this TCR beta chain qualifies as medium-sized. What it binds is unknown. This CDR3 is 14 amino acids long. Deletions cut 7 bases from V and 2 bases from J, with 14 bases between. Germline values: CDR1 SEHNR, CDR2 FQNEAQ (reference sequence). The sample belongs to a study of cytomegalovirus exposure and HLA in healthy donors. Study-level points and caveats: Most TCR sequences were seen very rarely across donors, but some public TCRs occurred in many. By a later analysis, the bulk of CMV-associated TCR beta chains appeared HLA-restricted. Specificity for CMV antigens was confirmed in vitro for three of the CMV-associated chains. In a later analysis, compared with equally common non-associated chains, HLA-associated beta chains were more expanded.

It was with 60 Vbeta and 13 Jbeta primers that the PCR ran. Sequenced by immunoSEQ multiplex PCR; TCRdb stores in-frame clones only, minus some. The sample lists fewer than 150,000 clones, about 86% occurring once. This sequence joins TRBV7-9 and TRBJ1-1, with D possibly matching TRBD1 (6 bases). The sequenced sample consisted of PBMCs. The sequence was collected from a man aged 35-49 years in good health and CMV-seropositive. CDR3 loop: CASKLGGANTEAFF. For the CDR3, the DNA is TGTGCCAGCAAACTTGGGGGGGCTAACACTGAAGCTTTCTTT.